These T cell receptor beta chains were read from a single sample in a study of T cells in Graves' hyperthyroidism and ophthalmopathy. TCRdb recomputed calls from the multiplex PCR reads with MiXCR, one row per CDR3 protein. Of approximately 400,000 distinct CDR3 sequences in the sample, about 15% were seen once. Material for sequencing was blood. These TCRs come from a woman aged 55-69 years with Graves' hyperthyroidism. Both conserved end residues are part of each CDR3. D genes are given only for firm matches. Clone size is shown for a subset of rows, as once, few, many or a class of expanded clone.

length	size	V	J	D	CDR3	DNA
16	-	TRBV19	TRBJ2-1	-	CASSIFGAPSYNEQFF	TGTGCCAGTAGTATCTTTGGGGCCCCCTCCTACAATGAGCAGTTCTTC
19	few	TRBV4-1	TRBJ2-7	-	CASSQDPARRTSSLYEQYF	TGCGCCAGCAGCCAAGATCCAGCCCGACGCACTAGTTCCCTCTACGAGCAGTACTTC
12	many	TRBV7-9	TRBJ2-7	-	CASTEGAYEQYF	TGTGCCAGCACCGAAGGGGCATACGAGCAGTACTTC
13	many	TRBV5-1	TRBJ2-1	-	CASSRGSYNEQFF	TGCGCCAGCAGTCGGGGTAGCTACAATGAGCAGTTCTTC
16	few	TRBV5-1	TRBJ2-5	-	CASSRRSPVSQETQYF	TGCGCCAGCAGTCGGAGATCTCCGGTTTCCCAAGAGACCCAGTACTTC
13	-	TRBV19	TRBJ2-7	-	CASSIPQGREQYF	TGTGCCAGTAGTATCCCGCAGGGGCGCGAGCAGTACTTC
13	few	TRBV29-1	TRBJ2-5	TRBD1	CSVTQGADETQYF	TGCAGCGTGACACAGGGGGCTGACGAGACCCAGTACTTC
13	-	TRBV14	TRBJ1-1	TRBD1	CASSQGQGWSAFF	TGTGCCAGCAGCCAAGGACAGGGGTGGTCGGCTTTCTTT
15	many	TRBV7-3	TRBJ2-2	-	CASRAGTANTGELFF	TGTGCCAGCAGGGCAGGAACCGCGAACACCGGGGAGCTGTTTTTT
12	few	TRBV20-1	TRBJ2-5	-	CSARLLQETQYF	TGCAGTGCTAGACTCCTCCAAGAGACCCAGTACTTC
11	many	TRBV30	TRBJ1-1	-	CAWALGGEAFF	TGTGCCTGGGCCCTGGGGGGTGAAGCTTTCTTT
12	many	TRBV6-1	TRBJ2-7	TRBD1	CASSDRVYEQYF	TGTGCCAGCAGCGACAGGGTCTACGAGCAGTACTTC
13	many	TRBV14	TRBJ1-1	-	CASSQSRGTEAFF	TGTGCCAGCAGCCAATCGAGGGGCACTGAAGCTTTCTTT
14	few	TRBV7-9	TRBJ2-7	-	CASSPTRGTYEQYF	TGTGCCAGCAGCCCGACTAGGGGCACCTACGAGCAGTACTTC
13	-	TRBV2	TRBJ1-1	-	CASSAEVGTEAFF	TGTGCCAGCAGTGCTGAGGTGGGCACTGAAGCTTTCTTT
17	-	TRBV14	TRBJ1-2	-	CASSQDAMATYNDGYTF	TGTGCCAGCAGCCAAGATGCAATGGCAACCTACAACGATGGCTACACCTTC
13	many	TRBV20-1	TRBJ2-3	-	CSARMTGTDTQYF	TGCAGTGCTAGGATGACAGGCACAGATACGCAGTATTTT
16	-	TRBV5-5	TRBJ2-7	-	CASSLGPAQISYEQYF	TGTGCCAGCAGCTTGGGTCCAGCGCAAATTTCCTACGAGCAGTACTTC
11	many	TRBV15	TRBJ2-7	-	CATGSRNEQYF	TGTGCCACCGGATCTCGGAACGAGCAGTACTTC
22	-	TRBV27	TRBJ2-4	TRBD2	CASRTSPRRLAGGGLAKNIQYF	TGTGCCAGCAGGACGTCCCCCCGGCGACTAGCGGGAGGGGGGTTGGCCAAAAACATTCAGTACTTC
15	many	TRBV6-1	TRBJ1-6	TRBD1	CASSGGTGRGSPLHF	TGTGCCAGCAGTGGGGGGACAGGGAGGGGTTCACCCCTCCACTTT
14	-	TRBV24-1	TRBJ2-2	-	CATSSYRNTGELFF	TGTGCCACCTCCTCATACCGCAACACCGGGGAGCTGTTTTTT
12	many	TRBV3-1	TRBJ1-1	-	CASSRANTEAFF	TGTGCCAGCAGCAGGGCGAACACTGAAGCTTTCTTT
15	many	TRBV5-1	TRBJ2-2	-	CASSSGHSWAGELFF	TGCGCCAGCAGCTCGGGCCACAGTTGGGCGGGGGAGCTGTTTTTT
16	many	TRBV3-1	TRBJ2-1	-	CASSQDRSPGPNEQFF	TGTGCCAGCAGCCAAGATCGAAGCCCCGGGCCGAATGAGCAGTTCTTC
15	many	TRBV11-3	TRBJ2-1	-	CASSLEGGGHNEQFF	TGTGCCAGCAGCTTAGAAGGGGGAGGCCACAATGAGCAGTTCTTC
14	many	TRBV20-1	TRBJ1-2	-	CSARAMGPGYGYTF	TGCAGTGCTAGGGCCATGGGCCCTGGCTATGGCTACACCTTC
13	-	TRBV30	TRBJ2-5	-	CAWSVGGQETQYF	TGTGCCTGGAGTGTCGGCGGGCAAGAGACCCAGTACTTC
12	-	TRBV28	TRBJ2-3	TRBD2	CASGGGTDTQYF	TGTGCCAGCGGGGGGGGGACAGATACGCAGTATTTT
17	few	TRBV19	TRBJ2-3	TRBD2	CASSKPGLAGGTDTQYF	TGTGCCAGTAGCAAACCTGGACTAGCGGGTGGAACAGATACGCAGTATTTT
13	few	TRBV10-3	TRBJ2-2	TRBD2	CASQGLDTGELFF	TGTGCCAGTCAGGGACTAGACACCGGGGAGCTGTTTTTT
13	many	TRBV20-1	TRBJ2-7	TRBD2	CSARLAGVYEQYF	TGCAGTGCTAGACTAGCGGGAGTCTACGAGCAGTACTTC
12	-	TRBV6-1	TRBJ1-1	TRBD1	CASSPDRDKAFF	TGTGCCAGCAGTCCAGACAGGGATAAAGCTTTCTTT
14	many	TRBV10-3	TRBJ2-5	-	CAISDRAGQETQYF	TGTGCCATCAGTGACCGGGCGGGGCAAGAGACCCAGTACTTC
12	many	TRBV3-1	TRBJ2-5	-	CASSQEARAQYF	TGTGCCAGCAGCCAAGAGGCCCGGGCCCAGTACTTC
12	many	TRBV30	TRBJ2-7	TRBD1	CAFGTGAYEQYF	TGTGCCTTCGGGACAGGGGCTTACGAGCAGTACTTC
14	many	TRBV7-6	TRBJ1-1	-	CASSLGRTNTEAFF	TGTGCCAGCAGCCTGGGACGCACGAACACTGAAGCTTTCTTT
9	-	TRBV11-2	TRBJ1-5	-	CASHQPQHF	TGTGCCAGCCATCAGCCCCAGCATTTT
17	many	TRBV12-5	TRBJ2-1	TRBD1	CASGGAGGPGPYNEQFF	TGTGCTAGTGGTGGAGCAGGGGGCCCCGGACCCTACAATGAGCAGTTCTTC
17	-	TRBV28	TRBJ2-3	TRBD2	CAGSLALAGGPGDTQYF	TGTGCCGGCAGTTTAGCTTTAGCGGGAGGCCCGGGGGATACGCAGTATTTT
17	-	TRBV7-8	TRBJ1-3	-	CASSLTGQLYSGNTIYF	TGTGCCAGCAGCTTAACCGGCCAACTTTACTCTGGAAACACCATATATTTT
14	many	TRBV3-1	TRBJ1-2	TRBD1	CASSHALDRDGYTF	TGTGCCAGCAGCCATGCCCTTGACAGGGATGGCTACACCTTC
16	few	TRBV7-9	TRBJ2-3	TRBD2	CASSSYRSGSADTQYF	TGTGCCAGCAGCTCGTACCGGAGCGGGAGTGCAGATACGCAGTATTTT
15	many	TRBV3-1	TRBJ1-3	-	CASSLGRPSGNTIYF	TGTGCCAGCAGCCTAGGGAGGCCCTCTGGAAACACCATATATTTT
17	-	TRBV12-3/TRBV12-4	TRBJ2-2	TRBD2	CASNPEAGAPNTGELFF	TGTGCCAGCAACCCCGAAGCGGGAGCGCCGAACACCGGGGAGCTGTTTTTT
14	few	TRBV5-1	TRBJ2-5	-	CASSSDTIGGTQYF	TGCGCCAGCAGCTCGGACACAATCGGAGGGACCCAGTACTTC
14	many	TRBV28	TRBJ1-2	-	CASTSMGLGYGYTF	TGTGCCAGCACCAGCATGGGGTTGGGCTATGGCTACACCTTC